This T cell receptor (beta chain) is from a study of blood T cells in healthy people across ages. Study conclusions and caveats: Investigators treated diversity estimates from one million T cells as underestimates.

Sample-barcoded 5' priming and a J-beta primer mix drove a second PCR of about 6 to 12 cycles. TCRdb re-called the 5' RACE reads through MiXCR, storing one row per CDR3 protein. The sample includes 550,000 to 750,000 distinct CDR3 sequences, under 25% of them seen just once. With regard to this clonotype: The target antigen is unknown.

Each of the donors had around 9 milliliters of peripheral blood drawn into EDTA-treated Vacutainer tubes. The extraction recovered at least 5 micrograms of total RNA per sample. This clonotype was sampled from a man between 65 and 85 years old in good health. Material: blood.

The CDR3 DNA reads TGTGCCAGCGGGTCGTGGGCCCAAGAGACCCAGTACTTC. Translation: CASGSWAQETQYF. The rearrangement uses TRBV3-1 and TRBJ2-5, with no clear D. The germline V gene has CDR1 LGHDT and CDR2 YNNKEL (reference sequence). CDR3 size: 13 residues. Trimming left V 8 bases short and J 1 base short, with 11 bases between.